This entry concerns a single T cell receptor (beta chain). Its antigen is unknown. No much larger clone exists at a distance of one base, and base qualities are not known. This record comes from a study of T-cell memory formation after mild COVID-19 (TCRdb year 2021). For context, the study as a whole: TCR sequence clusters from the two donors were found to be largely donor specific. T-cell clones expanding and contracting after mild COVID-19 in a couple of donors were tracked by longitudinal TCRalpha and TCRbeta repertoire sequencing. The cohort was made up of two young adult volunteers, one female and one male, who were previously healthy. What the study reported, not specific to this receptor: Some responding clones were found in pre-infection memory, which suggests that pre-existing cross-reactive memory T cells took part in the SARS-CoV-2 response. Contracting CD4+ clones appeared mostly in the CM and EM memory subsets, whereas CD8+ clones were enriched in EMRA. Clones contracting from day 15 to 85 had balanced CD4/CD8 phenotypes, while a second wave expanding from day 15 to 37 was biased towards CD4+. Only a couple of mild cases were covered by the study, and larger cohorts that include severe cases with pre-infection samples were considered necessary. SARS-CoV-2 specificity of the second-wave clones peaking on day 37 was not confirmed.

Sequencing was performed on an Illumina NovaSeq 6000. TCRalpha and TCRbeta cDNA libraries were constructed by 5'RACE with constant-segment primers, with sample barcodes and unique molecular identifiers being introduced. Trizol reagent was used to extract RNA from every sample. Libraries were amplified in two PCR steps, with a second sample barcode and Illumina TruSeq adapters added in the second step. Libraries were sequenced on an Illumina NovaSeq with 2 x 150 bp paired-end reads. On the study's bioinformatics: Demultiplexing of reads and collapsing into UMI-guided consensus sequences were performed with migec v1.2.7. Using mixcr v2.1.11, UMI consensuses were aligned to TRA and TRB V and J templates and then assembled into clonotypes. A clonotype was counted as expanded or contracted only when both edgeR and NoisET called the clonotype significant, with the noise models trained on biological replicates. For edgeR calls, the cutoffs were a false discovery rate-adjusted p below 0.01 and a log2 fold-change threshold of 1. As an exploratory analysis of dynamics, max-normalized trajectories of the 1000 most abundant clonotypes were examined by PCA with hierarchical clustering. The CD4 or CD8 phenotype of responding clones was assigned using the separately sequenced CD4+ and CD8+ repertoires. TCRdb passed the public sequencing reads through fastp at Q25 and MiXCR, retaining productive beta sequences. Rows are unified per CDR3 protein, each entry keeping the most common DNA and genes. Clone size and V and J calls follow TCRdb, not the original study. This sample comprises 500,000 to 650,000 distinct CDR3 sequences, roughly 20% of them detected only once. In total, the top ten clones hold around 8.4% of the sample.

Ficoll-Paque density gradient centrifugation was the method used to isolate PBMCs. V loses 1 base at its end and J loses 5 bases; junction bases beyond the gene matches: 8. The CDR3 measures 16 amino acids from cysteine to phenylalanine. Of the read, only the CDR3 DNA is kept; its 48 bases are in frame from base 1. What was sequenced was PBMCs or a T cell subset sorted from them (not recorded which). The sequence came from an adult woman who had mild COVID-19 (a few samples of this study predate the infection). The sample titles of this study are shuffled in the database, so cell type and time point are left out; the donor was told from shared clones. The chain employs TRBV12-3 or TRBV12-4 and TRBJ2-1; 7 bases in the middle match TRBD1. The CDR3: CASSLVFGTVNNEQFF. Here is the DNA: TGTGCCAGCAGTTTAGTCTTCGGGACAGTTAACAATGAGCAGTTCTTC.